This T cell receptor (beta chain) was profiled in a study of blood T cell repertoires in COVID-19. Study at large: Researchers got acute and convalescent COVID-19 samples from the United States, Italy and Spain.

The repertoire was sequenced with immunoSEQ multiplex PCR; TCRdb's copy has only in-frame clones and lacks some. This table holds around 150,000 clones, roughly 88% found once. V lost 1 base and J lost 4, with 4 bases in between. The CDR3 sequence is 12 residues long. CDR1 is LNHDA, CDR2 SQIVND, per germline (reference sequence). The source of this sequence is a woman older than 75 with active or convalescent COVID-19. What was sequenced was peripheral blood. This sequence joins TRBV19 and TRBJ1-2, with no clear D. The CDR3 region has the DNA TGTGCCAGTAGTATAGGGCCCTATGGCTACACCTTC. Its protein product is CASSIGPYGYTF.